This T cell receptor beta chain was observed in a study of OX40 agonist ivuxolimab in advanced cancers. Looking at the study overall: Ivuxolimab doses were 0.01, 0.1, 0.3, 1.5, 3 or 10 mg/kg every 2 weeks. Earlier anti-PD-1, anti-PD-L1 or anti-CTLA-4 therapy was permitted; 35% to 50% had received some.

For this clone: The antigen remains unidentified.

Study outcomes and limitations: Researchers did not establish what antigens the expanded peripheral T cells target.

Germline V gene sequence: CDR1 SGHVS, CDR2 FNYEAQ. With 5 bases removed from V and 8 bases from J, the gap between germline ends came to 22 bases. This CDR3 contains 16 residues. TCRdb keeps only in-frame clones here, not all; method: immunoSEQ multiplex PCR. This table has about 79,000 clones, 90% to 95% appearing once. This chain links TRBV7-6 with TRBJ2-1; tentative D call: TRBD2 (7 bases). The origin of this receptor is an adult with an advanced solid tumor such as melanoma, head and neck, liver or kidney cancer. The specimen was CD4+ or CD8+ T cells sorted from blood, collected in a trial of the OX40 agonist ivuxolimab. Here the CDR3 reads CASSTPVGGGIYEQFF. The CDR3 nucleotides read TGTGCCAGCAGCACCCCCGTGGGGGGGGGCATCTATGAGCAGTTCTTC.